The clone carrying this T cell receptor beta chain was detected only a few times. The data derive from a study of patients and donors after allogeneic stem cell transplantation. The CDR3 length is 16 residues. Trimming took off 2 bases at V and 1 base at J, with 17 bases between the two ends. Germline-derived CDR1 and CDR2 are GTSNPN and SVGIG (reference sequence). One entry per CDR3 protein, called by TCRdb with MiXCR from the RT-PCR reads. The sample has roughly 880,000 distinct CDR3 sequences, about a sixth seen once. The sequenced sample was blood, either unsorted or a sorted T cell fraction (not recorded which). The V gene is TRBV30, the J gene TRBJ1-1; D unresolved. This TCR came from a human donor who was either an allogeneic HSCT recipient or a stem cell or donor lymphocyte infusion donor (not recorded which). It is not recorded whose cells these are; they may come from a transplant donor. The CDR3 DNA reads TGTGCCTGGAGTCAACTCCCGACAATCCCGAACACTGAAGCTTTCTTT. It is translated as CAWSQLPTIPNTEAFF.